These 17 T cell receptor beta chains originate from one sample sequenced in a study of T-cell reconstitution after alpha-beta-depleted transplantation in children. Unique molecular identifiers were used to barcode this TCRbeta library. TCRdb itself ran the PCR reads through MiXCR, one entry per CDR3 protein. This table holds hundreds of thousands of distinct CDR3 sequences, approximately 16% found once. The sample consisted of PBMCs from the stem cell graft donor, taken from the stem cell graft. Receptors originate from a human donor who donated a stem cell graft to a child with acute lymphoblastic leukemia.

In DNA, the CDR3 is TGCAGTGCTTGGGGTTTTAATTACAATGAGCAGTTCTTC. Translating gives CSAWGFNYNEQFF. The rearrangement joins TRBV20-1 to TRBJ2-1; D is uncertain. Germline V CDR1 and CDR2: DFQATT, SNEGSKA (reference sequence). V lost 5 bases, J lost 4 bases, and 12 bases lay in between. The CDR3 is 13 residues long.

This clonotype was observed a handful of times. The chain recombines TRBV5-1 with TRBJ2-7; no definite D call. CDR1 SGHRS and CDR2 YFSETQ come from the germline V gene. The CDR3 spans 12 residues. Trimming took 6 bases from V and 7 from J, leaving 14 bases between them. For the CDR3, the DNA is TGCGCCAGCAACTCCGGGTCGGGTGAGCAGTACTTC. Its protein product is CASNSGSGEQYF.

This chain uses TRBV7-2 with TRBJ2-1, with TRBD2 matching over 7 bases. The germline V gene has CDR1 SGHTA and CDR2 FQGNSA. V was clipped by 4 bases and J by 2 bases; unmatched bases: 5. This CDR3 region has 15 residues. Here the CDR3 DNA reads TGTGCCAGCAGCTCAAGCGGGACCCCCTACAATGAGCAGTTCTTC. Translation gives CASSSSGTPYNEQFF. Drawing the rest from reference TRBV7-2 and TRBJ2-1, the complete variable domain is GAGVSQSPSNKVTEKGKDVELRCDPISGHTALYWYRQSLGQGLEFLIYFQGNSAPDKSGLPSDRFSAERTGGSVSTLTIQRTQQEDSAVYLCASSSSGTPYNEQFFGPGTRLTVL.

This clonotype was counted between two and nine times. V is TRBV27 and J is TRBJ1-1; possible D gene TRBD1, 6 bases. The CDR3 extends over 14 amino acids. The germline V and J ends were trimmed by 4 bases and 4 bases, with 13 bases remaining between them. Germline values: CDR1 MNHEY, CDR2 SMNVEV (reference sequence). The CDR3 reads CASSWGGGSTEAFF. CDR3 sequence (DNA): TGTGCCAGCAGTTGGGGAGGGGGGTCCACTGAAGCTTTCTTT.

V usage is TRBV6-5 and J usage is TRBJ1-2; the D is unclear. Germline V gene sequence: CDR1 MNHEY, CDR2 SVGAGI. CDR3 size: 13 residues. Trimming cost V 4 bases and J 3 bases, with 9 bases left between them. The CDR3 region is CASSSLAYYGYTF. In DNA, the CDR3 is TGTGCCAGCAGTTCCTTAGCTTACTATGGCTACACCTTC.

This clonotype was seen a handful of times. The chain joins TRBV9 to TRBJ2-7; 8 nucleotides agree with TRBD2. The CDR3 consists of 15 residues. The junction had 4 bases not matched to a gene; V was cut back by 0 bases and J by 2 bases. Germline CDR1 SGDLS, CDR2 YYNGEE. CDR3 amino acids: CASSVGGGPTYEQYF. As DNA, the CDR3 is TGTGCCAGCAGCGTAGGCGGGGGGCCCACCTACGAGCAGTACTTC.

This clonotype was counted between two and nine times. The chain carries TRBV7-8 and TRBJ1-4, with a tentative D call TRBD1 (6 bases). The CDR3 runs to 16 residues. Germline V gene sequence: CDR1 SGHVS, CDR2 FQNEAQ. V was shortened by 3 bases and J by 1 base, with 12 bases between the two germline ends. The CDR3 sequence is CASSFHRVGTNEKLFF. The DNA for the CDR3 is TGTGCCAGCAGCTTTCACAGGGTTGGAACTAATGAAAAACTGTTTTTT.

In its sample, this clonotype was seen a few times. The gene calls are TRBV6-5 and TRBJ2-6; D possibly corresponds to TRBD1 (6 bases). The CDR3 consists of 15 residues. The germline V and J ends were trimmed by 6 bases and 3 bases, with 12 bases remaining between them. Per germline, CDR1 MNHEY and CDR2 SVGAGI. The CDR3 nucleotides are TGTGCCAGCAGGTACACAGGGTTTGGGGCCAACGTCCTGACTTTC. Protein product: CASRYTGFGANVLTF.

The chain links TRBV5-1 to TRBJ2-3, with a weak D call TRBD2 (5 bases). Trimming left V 2 bases short and J 11 bases short, with 15 bases between. From germline, CDR1 is SGHRS and CDR2 YFSETQ. The CDR3 covers 13 residues. As DNA, the CDR3 is TGCGCCAGCAGCTTCACCCCTAGCCAGAGGCAGTATTTT. It specifies CASSFTPSQRQYF.

This sequence joins TRBV11-1 and TRBJ2-3; 14 bases line up with TRBD2. The germline V gene has CDR1 SGHAT and CDR2 FQDESV (reference sequence). CDR3 length: 18 residues. The V gene end was trimmed by 5 bases and the J gene end by 1 base; junction bases not matched to a gene: 8. The CDR3 DNA follows: TGTGCCAGCAGCCCCCGACTAGCGGGAGGGCCCCGCACAGATACGCAGTATTTT. As protein: CASSPRLAGGPRTDTQYF.

The rearrangement uses TRBV5-1 and TRBJ2-1; 10 nucleotides match TRBD1. Trimming cost V 0 bases and J 5 bases; bases outside gene matches: 5. The V gene's germline CDR1 is SGHRS and CDR2 YFSETQ. There are 16 residues in the CDR3. CDR3 sequence (DNA): TGCGCCAGCAGCTTGGCATTAGGGACAGGGGACAATGAGCAGTTCTTC. Amino acid sequence: CASSLALGTGDNEQFF.

The J gene is TRBJ1-1, the V gene TRBV7-3, with D uncertain. Trimming removed 4 bases from V and 6 bases from J, with 12 bases in between. CDR1 is SGHTA, CDR2 FQGTGA, per germline. The length of the CDR3 is 13 residues. The CDR3 loop is CASSSSSSSEAFF. The CDR3 nucleotides are TGTGCCAGCAGCTCCTCGTCCAGTTCTGAAGCTTTCTTT.

This chain's CDR3 is CATSSFSGTRHSYEQYF. CDR3 bases: TGTGCCACCAGCAGTTTTTCCGGGACTCGCCACTCCTACGAGCAGTACTTC. The rearrangement uses TRBV15 and TRBJ2-7; weak D call: TRBD2 (6 bases). Germline V gene data show CDR1 as LNHNV and CDR2 as YYDKDF (reference sequence). This CDR3 spans 17 amino acids. V was cut by 3 bases and J by 0 bases, with 18 bases left in between.

This clonotype was observed a handful of times. The rearrangement links TRBV5-6 to TRBJ2-4; D remains ambiguous. Germline values: CDR1 SGHDT, CDR2 YYEEEE. The V end lost 1 base, the J end lost 8 bases, and 13 bases lay between the germline ends. This CDR3 comprises 14 residues. The CDR3 coding sequence is TGTGCCAGCAGCTTGAGGCTCGATCCCCACATTCAGTACTTC. It yields the protein CASSLRLDPHIQYF. Using reference TRBV5-6 and TRBJ2-4 for the parts outside the CDR3, the full variable domain is DAGVTQSPTHLIKTRGQQVTLRCSPKSGHDTVSWYQQALGQGPQFIFQYYEEEERQRGNFPDRFSGHQFPNYSSELNVNALLLGDSALYLCASSLRLDPHIQYFGAGTRLSVL.

This clonotype was counted only a few times. The V gene is TRBV7-9, the J gene TRBJ2-5; 7 positions agree with TRBD1. Trimming took 6 bases from V and 5 from J; bases not matched to a gene: 9. The CDR3 spans 14 residues. Looked up from germline, CDR1 is SEHNR and CDR2 is FQNEAQ (reference sequence). The CDR3 sequence: CASRDHRGPETQYF. CDR3 DNA sequence: TGTGCCAGCAGGGACCACAGGGGTCCGGAGACCCAGTACTTC. Complete variable domain (other parts from reference TRBV7-9 and TRBJ2-5): DTGVSQNPRHKITKRGQNVTFRCDPISEHNRLYWYRQTLGQGPEFLTYFQNEAQLEKSRLLSDRFSAERPKGSFSTLEIQRTEQGDSAMYLCASRDHRGPETQYFGPGTRLLVL.

The rearrangement uses TRBV12-5 and TRBJ2-1; possible D gene TRBD1, 6 bases. V gave up 5 bases and J gave up 3 bases, with 14 bases separating them. This CDR3 contains 15 residues. Germline CDR1 reads LGHNT; CDR2 reads FRNRAP. The CDR3 bases are TGTGCTAGTGGTCTATACGAGGGGGTCTACAATGAGCAGTTCTTC. Its translation is CASGLYEGVYNEQFF.

The chain uses TRBV5-1 and TRBJ2-1; perhaps D is TRBD1 or TRBD2 (5 bases each). This CDR3 is built from 15 residues. V was pared by 4 bases and J by 10 bases, with 21 bases between. Germline V gives CDR1 SGHRS, CDR2 YFSETQ. Here the CDR3 reads CASSAGTDGAKEQFF. DNA of the CDR3: TGCGCCAGCAGCGCTGGGACGGACGGAGCCAAGGAGCAGTTCTTC.